Below are 13 T cell receptor beta chains sequenced from a single sample in a study of blood T cell repertoires in COVID-19 (dated by TCRdb to about 2020). Library prep was done by the immunoSEQ multiplex PCR assay. The immuneACCESS repertoire file appears here via TCRdb, limited to in-frame rearrangements. These files lack a portion of the clones; in checked studies, under half of the deficit traces to unresolved V genes, and the cause of the others is not known. This sample lists about 160,000 clones; 85% were detected once. Together, the top ten hold 3% to 3.5% of the sample. The sequenced sample was peripheral blood. Receptors were obtained from a human donor with acute or convalescent COVID-19. The donor label of this sample is uncertain.

V usage is TRBV6-1 and J usage is TRBJ1-1; TRBD1 matches 7 bases. This CDR3 is 18 amino acids long. Per germline, CDR1 MNHNS and CDR2 SASEGT. Trimming removed 3 bases from V and 0 bases from J; junction bases left unmatched: 13. The CDR3 reads CASSDATGSGSMNTEAFF. The CDR3 nucleotides are TGTGCCAGCAGTGATGCGACAGGGTCCGGGTCAATGAACACTGAAGCTTTCTTT.

This clone appeared once. J is TRBJ2-2 and V is TRBV28; 8 bases line up with TRBD2. V was clipped by 7 bases and J by 3 bases; unmatched bases: 7. The CDR3 is made up of 15 amino acids. The germline V gene encodes CDR1 MDHEN and CDR2 SYDVKM. CDR3 sequence reads: CASTRGGADTGELFF. In DNA, the CDR3 is TGTGCCAGCACCCGGGGGGGCGCGGACACCGGGGAGCTGTTTTTT.

The J gene is TRBJ2-5, the V gene TRBV9; possibly TRBD1 for D (5 bases). With 3 bases removed from V and 5 bases from J, the gap between germline ends came to 11 bases. The CDR3 has 13 amino acids. The germline gives CDR1 SGDLS, CDR2 YYNGEE. The CDR3 nucleotides are TGTGCCAGCAGCGCCTCAGGGCGGGAGACCCAGTACTTC. The encoded protein is CASSASGRETQYF.

The chain uses TRBV18 and TRBJ1-5, with D perhaps TRBD1 (6 bases). V was clipped by 3 bases and J by 5 bases, with 11 bases between them. Germline V CDR1 and CDR2: KGHSH, LQKENI. The CDR3 loop spans 14 amino acids. CDR3 sequence reads: CASSPQTGYQPQHF. Written as DNA, the CDR3 is TGTGCCAGCTCACCGCAGACAGGTTATCAGCCCCAGCATTTT.

This rearrangement joins TRBV24-1 to TRBJ2-1, with TRBD1 identical over 8 bases. Germline CDR1 reads KGHDR; CDR2 reads SFDVKD. The ends lost 4 bases at V and 8 bases at J; junction bases unmatched: 6. The CDR3 is 14 residues long. The CDR3 loop reads CATSETGTGHEQFF. In DNA, the CDR3 is TGTGCCACCAGTGAGACAGGGACAGGTCATGAGCAGTTCTTC.

With respect to this clone: Other DNA sequences in the same sample also yield this CDR3. The chain employs TRBV9 and TRBJ1-3, with D perhaps matching TRBD1 (6 bases). Germline V CDR1 and CDR2: SGDLS, YYNGEE. Trimming left V 3 bases short and J 1 base short, with 8 bases between. CDR3 length equals 14 residues. In DNA, the CDR3 is TGTGCCAGCAGCGCAACAGGGTCTGGAAACACCATATATTTT. Protein product: CASSATGSGNTIYF.

The rearrangement joins TRBV12-5 to TRBJ1-1; D gene unclear. Germline V CDR1 and CDR2: LGHNT, FRNRAP. There are 13 residues in the CDR3. V lost 2 bases to trimming and J lost 1 base, with 5 bases between them. The CDR3 DNA reads TGTGCTAGTGGTTTGTCAGGGAACACTGAAGCTTTCTTT. Translating gives CASGLSGNTEAFF.

The chain is built from TRBV11-1 and TRBJ1-1, with a weak D call TRBD1 (6 bases). With 1 base removed from V and 1 base from J, the gap between germline ends came to 10 bases. The CDR3 sequence is 15 residues long. Per germline, CDR1 SGHAT and CDR2 FQDESV (reference sequence). This CDR3 reads CASSLDRAPNTEAFF. The CDR3 DNA reads as TGTGCCAGCAGCTTAGACAGGGCCCCGAACACTGAAGCTTTCTTT.

This chain links TRBV6-2 or TRBV6-3 with TRBJ1-2; TRBD1 matches at 8 bases. The CDR3 is 14 residues long. The germline V gene has CDR1 MNHEY and CDR2 SVGEGT. V lost 3 bases to trimming and J lost 4 bases; unmatched junction nucleotides: 4. Here the CDR3 DNA reads TGTGCCAGCAGTTATGAGGGACAGGTCTATGGCTACACCTTC. Amino acid sequence: CASSYEGQVYGYTF.

The rearrangement links TRBV2 to TRBJ1-2, with TRBD1 as a possible D gene (5 bases). CDR1 SNHLY and CDR2 FYNNEI come from the germline V gene. V lost 4 bases to trimming and J lost 1 base, with 7 bases between them. The CDR3 has 13 residues. The CDR3 region has the DNA TGTGCCAGCAGTGCTGACAGTAACTATGGCTACACCTTC. This translates into CASSADSNYGYTF.

The V and J genes are TRBV18 and TRBJ1-5; a possible D gene is TRBD1 (6 bases). Trimming left V 0 bases short and J 11 bases short, with 20 bases between. The CDR3 sequence is 16 residues long. Germline V gene data show CDR1 as KGHSH and CDR2 as LQKENI. This CDR3 reads CASSPPLSLIGTSQHF. Written as DNA, the CDR3 is TGTGCCAGCTCACCACCACTGAGTTTAATAGGGACATCCCAGCATTTT.

The rearrangement links TRBV27 to TRBJ1-1, with D maybe TRBD1 (6 bases). Germline V CDR1 and CDR2: MNHEY, SMNVEV (reference sequence). V dropped 7 bases and J dropped 6 bases, with 18 bases sitting between them. This CDR3 comprises 14 residues. The CDR3 coding sequence is TGTGCCAGCAACAACCTAGGGGGGGCCGCTGAAGCTTTCTTT. Translation gives CASNNLGGAAEAFF.

The chain has TRBV28 and TRBJ1-5, with 7 positions matching TRBD1. Germline CDR1 and CDR2: MDHEN and SYDVKM. V lost 5 bases to trimming and J lost 6 bases; unmatched junction nucleotides: 13. This CDR3 comprises 16 residues. The CDR3 protein is CASSVVARAGGQPQHF. The CDR3 DNA follows: TGTGCCAGCAGTGTGGTAGCCCGGGCAGGGGGTCAGCCCCAGCATTTT.